The rows below give T cell receptor beta chains drawn from one sample of a study of cytomegalovirus exposure and HLA in healthy donors. TCRdb's copy holds only in-frame clones and misses some; the assay was immunoSEQ multiplex PCR. This table has 150,000 to 200,000 clones, approximately 81% appearing once. The specimen was PBMCs. The source is a woman in her late teens or twenties in good health and CMV-seronegative. The CDR3 runs from the conserved cysteine through the conserved F or W.

CDR3 protein: CASSYSTGSNEQFF
V gene: TRBV7-9

CDR3 protein: CASSTEPSSYNEQFF
V gene: TRBV7-2

CDR3 protein: CASTAGLAYNEQFF
V gene: TRBV27

CDR3 protein: CASSPGGTSSGNTIYF
V gene: TRBV7-6

CDR3 protein: CASSPFSGSYEQYF
V gene: TRBV28

CDR3 protein: CASSQNRDRVHGYTF
V gene: TRBV5-1

CDR3 protein: CASSSTYAYEQYF
V gene: TRBV5-1

CDR3 protein: CASSQAPTSGGPYEQYF
V gene: TRBV4-1

CDR3 protein: CAWASSGEVNSPLHF
V gene: TRBV30

CDR3 protein: CASSSEVTQSKQYF
V gene: TRBV11-2

CDR3 protein: CASSFISSGRGYEQYF
V gene: TRBV27

CDR3 protein: CTSSQVIRASAAGVLVRREDTQYF
V gene: TRBV1

CDR3 protein: CASTGRDEQYF
V gene: TRBV28

CDR3 protein: CASSRRWEDTEAFF
V gene: TRBV28

CDR3 protein: CSVLRGQTEAFF
V gene: TRBV29-1

CDR3 protein: CASGFRGGTEAFF
V gene: TRBV12-5

CDR3 protein: CASGIYRVRYTGELFF
V gene: TRBV12-5

CDR3 protein: CASSEGRTGTIYF
V gene: TRBV6-1

CDR3 protein: CASSGSTGVEGYGYTF
V gene: TRBV10-1

CDR3 protein: CASSRTGREGYTF
V gene: TRBV6-5

CDR3 protein: CATSPGVWTEAFF
V gene: TRBV7-9

CDR3 protein: CSATLKETQYF
V gene: TRBV20-1